Shown below are 30 T cell receptor beta chains from a single sample sequenced in a study of T cell clonality in common variable immunodeficiency. Sequencing was performed with immunoSEQ multiplex PCR; in TCRdb, only in-frame clones are kept and a portion is missing. In total the sample includes about 55,000 clones, none of them seen once. The sample was peripheral blood mononuclear cells. These receptors were obtained from a person between 18 and 69 years old in good health.

This clone was found a few times. The read ends 3 residues before the CDR3 terminus; that terminus is restored from the germline J gene. This chain uses TRBV10-2 with TRBJ1-1; TRBD1 matches at 8 bases. V lost 4 bases to trimming and J lost 4 bases; unmatched junction nucleotides: 8. Germline lookup yields CDR1 WSHSY and CDR2 SAAADI. The CDR3 is made up of 15 amino acids. The sequenced part of the CDR3 DNA is TGCGCCAGCAGTGTCTCAGGGGGCGAGGGCACTGAA. This encodes CASSVSGGEGTE. The complete CDR3 sequence is CASSVSGGEGTEAFF.

In its sample, this clone was seen a few times. Read coverage stops 3 residues before the CDR3 terminus; the germline J gene supplies the remainder. The rearrangement uses TRBV7-9 and TRBJ2-4; 7 nucleotides match TRBD1. Germline assignment: CDR1 SEHNR and CDR2 FQNEAQ (reference sequence). This CDR3 region has 13 residues. The CDR3 bases that were read are TGTGCCAGCACCATCACAGGGGCCGATGGT. It is translated as CASTITGADG. The whole CDR3 sequence is CASTITGADGQYF.

This clone showed up many times. The CDR3 end falls 3 residues outside the read, so it is completed with the germline J gene. The V call is TRBV7-2, the J call TRBJ1-3; D is unclear. This CDR3 is 14 amino acids long. The germline V gene encodes CDR1 SGHTA and CDR2 FQGNSA. V was pared by 6 bases and J by 4 bases, with 13 bases between. The CDR3 DNA, read in part, is TGTGCCAGCAGGTCCGCAGCGCGAGGAAACACC. Its protein product is CASRSAARGNT. The CDR3, in full, reads CASRSAARGNTIYF.

This clone was observed at least ten times. The read terminates 3 residues ahead of where the CDR3 ends, so the germline J gene completes it. The genes are TRBV6-1 and TRBJ1-1; 8 nucleotides line up with TRBD1. The CDR3 is made up of 14 amino acids. The germline V gene has CDR1 MNHNS and CDR2 SASEGT. V lost 3 bases, J lost 6 bases, and 6 bases stayed unmatched. The covered CDR3 bases are TGTGCCAGCAGTGACGGACAGGGATTTTCTGAA. It encodes CASSDGQGFSE. The whole CDR3 is CASSDGQGFSEAFF.

Ten or more counts support this clone. Read data end 3 residues before the CDR3 end; the end is taken from the germline J gene. The chain recombines TRBV10-3 with TRBJ1-6; 9 nucleotides agree with TRBD1. J lost 7 bases, V lost 0 bases, and 7 bases had no gene match. This CDR3 spans 17 amino acids. Germline CDR1 reads ENHRY; CDR2 reads SYGVKD. CDR3 sequence reads: CAISESDRGLANSPLHF. CDR3 DNA (partial): TGTGCCATCAGTGAGTCGGACAGGGGTCTGGCGAATTCACCC.

This clone was recorded many times. The sequence runs out 3 residues before the end of the CDR3; the remainder is reconstructed from the germline J gene. This chain uses TRBV5-4 with TRBJ2-7; D remains ambiguous. The V and J ends lost 2 bases and 3 bases respectively, with 6 bases between them. The CDR3 is 12 residues long. Germline-derived CDR1 and CDR2 are SGHNT and YYREEE (reference sequence). The sequenced part of the CDR3 DNA is TGTGCCAGCAGCTTTGACATCTACGAG. Translating gives CASSFDIYE. The CDR3 reads in full as CASSFDIYEQYF.

This clone has a handful of counts. The read ends 3 residues before the CDR3 terminus; that terminus is restored from the germline J gene. The chain couples TRBV30 to TRBJ1-2; D remains ambiguous. The CDR3 extends over 13 amino acids. Germline V gene data show CDR1 as GTSNPN and CDR2 as SVGIG (reference sequence). The CDR3 sequence is CAWSVSWRLDYTF. The sequenced part of the CDR3 DNA is TGTGCCTGGAGTGTTTCGTGGCGGCTAGAC.

This clone was seen many times. The CDR3 DNA, read in part, is TGTGCCAGCAGTTTATTTCAGGGGAAGAATTCACCG. Its protein is CASSLFQGKNSP. The whole CDR3 reads CASSLFQGKNSPLFF. The rearrangement joins TRBV12-3 or TRBV12-4 to TRBJ2-2; D is perhaps TRBD1 (6 bases). With the read ending 3 residues before the CDR3 end, the germline J gene is used to fill in that end. The CDR3 runs to 15 residues.

This clone appeared many times. Read data end 3 residues before the CDR3 end; the end is taken from the germline J gene. The chain couples TRBV5-4 to TRBJ2-6; no clear D. Germline V lookup: CDR1 SGHNT, CDR2 YYREEE (reference sequence). Between the trimmed V and J ends, which lost 2 bases and 0 bases, there was a span of 3 bases. This CDR3 has 14 residues. CDR3 protein: CASSLASGANVLTF. The CDR3 DNA, read in part, is TGTGCCAGCAGCTTAGCCTCTGGGGCCAACGTC.

This clone was counted many times. The read ends 3 residues early relative to the CDR3; the germline J gene fills the gap. This sequence joins TRBV19 and TRBJ2-3; D unclear. The CDR3 is 15 amino acids. Germline CDR1 is LNHDA and CDR2 is SQIVND (reference sequence). The V gene lost 3 bases and the J gene lost 0 bases, with 10 bases spanning the gap. CDR3 sequence: CASSIVAVSTDTQYF. CDR3 bases read: TGTGCCAGTAGTATTGTCGCAGTCAGCACAGATACG.

This clone was detected ten times or more. The CDR3 goes on 3 residues after the read ends, and that part is filled in from the germline J gene. The chain carries TRBV18 and TRBJ1-1; D remains ambiguous. Germline CDR1 is KGHSH and CDR2 is LQKENI. Trimming shortened V by 6 bases and J by 4 bases, and 15 bases separated the two germline ends. This CDR3 has 14 residues. The sequenced CDR3 bases are TGTGCCAGCTCTATTTCCCGGTACCCCACTGAA. Residues: CASSISRYPTE. The CDR3 as a whole reads CASSISRYPTEAFF.

This clone showed up many times. Sequencing ends 3 residues short of the CDR3 end; the germline J gene provides the rest. The rearrangement uses TRBV28 and TRBJ2-6; D is perhaps TRBD1 or TRBD2 (5 bases each). Trimming cost V 7 bases and J 0 bases, with 16 bases left between them. The CDR3 contains 17 residues. From germline, CDR1 is MDHEN and CDR2 SYDVKM. CDR3: CASTLGDSSSGANVLTF. Incomplete CDR3 DNA: TGTGCCAGCACCCTGGGAGACAGTTCCTCTGGGGCCAACGTC.

At least ten counts were recorded for this clone. From the germline J gene comes the end of the CDR3, since the read stops 3 residues before it. The chain uses TRBV19 and TRBJ1-5, with unresolved D. Trimming left V 0 bases short and J 2 bases short, with 17 bases between. The CDR3 is 18 amino acids. Germline CDR1 LNHDA, CDR2 SQIVND (reference sequence). CDR3 region: CASSIDLLRAGRNQPQHF. CDR3 DNA (partial): TGTGCCAGTAGTATAGATCTGTTGAGGGCAGGTCGCAATCAGCCC.

In this sample, this clone turned up many times. Coverage ceases 3 residues before the CDR3 finishes, and the germline J gene fills in the end. The gene calls are TRBV20-1 and TRBJ2-3; 9 nucleotides match TRBD1. The CDR3 loop spans 13 amino acids. Germline V gene lookup returns CDR1 DFQATT and CDR2 SNEGSKA (reference sequence). Incomplete CDR3 DNA: TGCAGTGCTCAGGACAGGGGAGGTCAGCCG. Amino acids: CSAQDRGGQP. The entire CDR3 protein reads CSAQDRGGQPQYF.

This clone was counted many times. The read terminates 3 residues before the CDR3 end, so the remaining end is supplied by the germline J gene. The J gene is TRBJ1-2, the V gene TRBV28; D gene ambiguous. There are 14 residues in the CDR3. Trimming left V 2 bases short and J 0 bases short, with 7 bases between. Germline CDR1 reads MDHEN; CDR2 reads SYDVKM. The CDR3 bases that were read are TGTGCCAGCAGTTTACAGAACACTAACTATGGC. Protein product: CASSLQNTNYG. From start to end, the CDR3 is CASSLQNTNYGYTF.

This clone was detected many times. The missing CDR3 end, 3 residues past where the read stops, is filled in from the germline J gene. The chain is built from TRBV10-3 and TRBJ2-3, with D maybe TRBD1 (6 bases). Germline V gene sequence: CDR1 ENHRY, CDR2 SYGVKD. CDR3 length equals 15 residues. V dropped 5 bases and J dropped 2 bases, with 14 bases sitting between them. CDR3 sequence: CAISLQGSTTDTQYF. The sequenced part of the CDR3 DNA is TGTGCCATCAGTCTACAGGGCTCGACCACAGATACG.

This clone was counted ten times or more. The read halts 3 residues ahead of the CDR3 end, with the missing end drawn from the germline J gene. The chain uses TRBV9 and TRBJ2-5, with TRBD1 identical over 7 bases. Germline trimming cut 3 bases from V and 2 bases from J; bases unmatched to any gene: 1. CDR1 and CDR2 (germline): SGDLS, YYNGEE. The CDR3 sequence is 13 residues long. The CDR3 sequence is CASSATGQETQYF. Incomplete CDR3 DNA: TGTGCCAGCAGCGCGACAGGGCAAGAGACC.

This clone was recorded a few times. The CDR3 sequence is CASSLGGRDEQYF. The CDR3 bases that were read are TGTGCCAGCAGCTTAGGAGGGCGGGACGAG. The chain carries TRBV11-3 and TRBJ2-7; perhaps TRBD2 as D (5 bases). The sequence runs out 3 residues before the end of the CDR3; the remainder is reconstructed from the germline J gene. V dropped 1 base and J dropped 5 bases, with 9 bases sitting between them. This CDR3 region has 13 residues. In germline, CDR1 is SGHNT, CDR2 YENEEA. The variable domain in full, with the rest retrieved from reference TRBV11-3 and TRBJ2-7, is EAGVVQSPRYKIIEKKQPVAFWCNPISGHNTLYWYLQNLGQGPELLIRYENEEAVDDSQLPKDRFSAERLKGVDSTLKIQPAELGDSAVYLCASSLGGRDEQYFGPGTRLTVT.

This clone has a count of ten or more. The read gets to within 3 residues of the CDR3 end, and the germline J gene fills in the rest. The chain employs TRBV5-4 and TRBJ1-2; 12 nucleotides match TRBD1. V gave up 4 bases and J gave up 4 bases; unmatched junction bases: 5. Looked up from germline, CDR1 is SGHNT and CDR2 is YYREEE (reference sequence). The CDR3 loop spans 15 amino acids. The DNA read from the CDR3 is TGTGCCAGCAGCAAGCCGGGACAGGGGGCCTATGGC. This codes for CASSKPGQGAYG. The entire CDR3 sequence reads CASSKPGQGAYGYTF.

In this sample, this clone turned up many times. The read falls 3 residues short of the CDR3 end, and the missing part is taken from the germline J gene. The gene calls are TRBV6-4 and TRBJ2-3; TRBD1 might be the D (6 bases). V was trimmed by 0 bases and J by 3 bases, leaving 7 bases between them. CDR3 size: 14 residues. CDR1 is MRHNA, CDR2 SNTAGT, per germline. The sequenced part of the CDR3 DNA is TGTGCCAGCAGTGACTCTACAGGGACAGATACG. This translates into CASSDSTGTDT. The whole CDR3 region reads CASSDSTGTDTQYF.

There are many counts of this clone. The CDR3 is cut off 3 residues early in the read; its end comes from the germline J gene. The chain uses TRBV7-7 and TRBJ2-5; D unclear. The germline CDR1 and CDR2 sequences are SSHAT and FNYEAQ (reference sequence). The CDR3 contains 14 residues. V dropped 1 base and J dropped 1 base, with 7 bases sitting between them. CDR3 in amino acids: CASSLEVSQETQYF. Partial CDR3 DNA: TGTGCCAGCAGCTTAGAAGTCAGCCAAGAGACC.

This clone was recorded many times. The observed sequence ends 3 residues before the CDR3 terminus, with the missing tail filled in from the germline J gene. The genes are TRBV12-5 and TRBJ1-5; D might be TRBD1 (6 bases). This CDR3 is 17 amino acids long. Germline values: CDR1 LGHNT, CDR2 FRNRAP. Trimming pared 7 bases from V and 3 bases from J, leaving 22 bases between. The CDR3 sequence is CASALPGGGAPNQPQHF. The DNA read from the CDR3 is TGTGCTAGTGCCCTCCCGGGGGGGGGCGCCCCCAATCAGCCC.

This clone was observed many times. The CDR3 is cut off 3 residues early in the read; its end comes from the germline J gene. V and J are TRBV14 and TRBJ1-6; tentative D call: TRBD1 (5 bases). CDR1 is SGHDN and CDR2 is FVKESK in the germline V gene. The length of the CDR3 is 13 residues. Trimming removed 5 bases at V and 7 bases at J, with 9 bases between. CDR3 region: CASSFRGNSPLHF. Incomplete CDR3 DNA: TGTGCCAGCAGCTTCCGGGGGAATTCACCC.

This clone was recorded at least ten times. The sequenced fragment ends 3 residues before the CDR3 boundary, so the rest is inferred from the germline J gene. The rearrangement links TRBV7-9 to TRBJ2-1; possibly TRBD1 for D (5 bases). Trimming shortened V by 1 base and J by 8 bases, and 9 bases separated the two germline ends. The length of the CDR3 is 13 residues. Germline CDR1 SEHNR, CDR2 FQNEAQ (reference sequence). CDR3 bases read: TGTGCCAGCAGCTTAGAAGTAGGGGATGAG. Amino acids: CASSLEVGDE. The whole CDR3 protein reads CASSLEVGDEQFF.

This clone appeared a few times. The read ends 3 residues before the CDR3 terminus; that terminus is restored from the germline J gene. V usage is TRBV2 and J usage is TRBJ1-4; unclear D gene. The CDR3 has 15 residues. Germline V gives CDR1 SNHLY, CDR2 FYNNEI. CDR3 DNA, as far as it was read: TGTGCCAGCAGTGAAGCGTGGCCAGAAAATTCACCA. It specifies CASSEAWPENSP. The whole CDR3 region reads CASSEAWPENSPLFF.

This clone appeared a few times. The DNA ends 3 residues before the CDR3 does, and the rest of the CDR3 is filled in from the germline J gene. The J gene is TRBJ1-2, the V gene TRBV18; 8 bases line up with TRBD1. The CDR3 runs 15 residues. The germline CDR1 and CDR2 sequences are KGHSH and LQKENI. CDR3 sequence: CASSPRTGLNNDYTF. The sequenced part of the CDR3 DNA is TGTGCCAGCTCACCCAGGACAGGGCTGAACAATGAC.

This clone has a count of ten or more. The read terminates 3 residues before the CDR3 end, so the remaining end is supplied by the germline J gene. This sequence joins TRBV18 and TRBJ2-3; the match to TRBD1 covers 10 bases. The CDR3 covers 14 residues. From germline, CDR1 is KGHSH and CDR2 LQKENI. Trimming cost V 1 base and J 5 bases; bases outside gene matches: 0. The covered CDR3 bases are TGTGCCAGCTCACCACGGACAGGGGGAGATACG. Protein product: CASSPRTGGDT. The whole CDR3 protein reads CASSPRTGGDTQYF.

This clone was seen ten or more times. Read coverage stops 3 residues before the CDR3 terminus; the germline J gene supplies the remainder. This chain links TRBV9 with TRBJ2-1; a weak D match, TRBD2 (6 bases). Germline V gene lookup returns CDR1 SGDLS and CDR2 YYNGEE. V lost 5 bases, J lost 7 bases, and 19 bases lay in between. CDR3 length: 15 amino acids. CDR3 loop: CASSAYSGLGNEQFF. The covered CDR3 bases are TGTGCCAGCAGTGCATACTCGGGACTTGGTAATGAG.

In its sample, this clone was seen many times. The read stops 3 residues short of the end of the CDR3; the missing end is completed from the germline J gene. The chain uses TRBV30 and TRBJ2-7, with D maybe TRBD2 (5 bases). V lost 1 base and J lost 3, with 16 bases in between. Germline loops: CDR1 GTSNPN, CDR2 SVGIG (reference sequence). CDR3 size: 15 residues. Partial CDR3 DNA: TGTGCCTGGAGTGACTCGGGGTCCCTAGGCTACGAG. Protein product: CAWSDSGSLGYE. The CDR3 in full is CAWSDSGSLGYEQYF.

This clone showed up many times. The CDR3 is cut off 3 residues early in the read; its end comes from the germline J gene. The J gene is TRBJ2-3, the V gene TRBV24-1, with TRBD1 as a possible D gene (6 bases). Trimming took off 3 bases at V and 0 bases at J, with 15 bases between the two ends. Germline assignment: CDR1 KGHDR and CDR2 SFDVKD. This CDR3 is 17 amino acids long. CDR3: CATSDLTGLDSTDTQYF. Incomplete CDR3 DNA: TGTGCCACCAGTGATCTGACAGGTCTCGATAGCACAGATACG.